Below, 3 T cell receptor beta chains from the same sample are listed, as sequenced in a study of T cell changes during pregnancy in multiple sclerosis. Some clones are missing from TCRdb's copy, which holds only in-frame ones; the method was immunoSEQ multiplex PCR. The data show about 38,000 clones, 90% seen once. This specimen was CD4+ T cells from peripheral blood mononuclear cells, taken in the second trimester of pregnancy. All receptors derive from a female donor with multiple sclerosis, enrolled in a pregnancy study.

J is TRBJ1-1 and V is TRBV19; D is ambiguous. Germline V lookup: CDR1 LNHDA, CDR2 SQIVND (reference sequence). CDR3 size: 13 residues. Trimming took 5 bases from V and 3 from J, leaving 10 bases between them. CDR3 amino acids: CASSGVEDTEAFF. CDR3 DNA sequence: TGTGCCAGTAGTGGGGTGGAGGACACTGAAGCTTTCTTT.

The chain recombines TRBV29-1 with TRBJ1-2; D is undetermined. CDR1 and CDR2 (germline): SQVTM, ANQGSEA. CDR3 length equals 12 residues. V was trimmed by 5 bases and J by 3 bases, leaving 10 bases between them. The CDR3 region has the DNA TGCAGCGTTTTAAGGGAGGACTATGGCTACACCTTC. Translation gives CSVLREDYGYTF.

This rearrangement joins TRBV2 to TRBJ2-7; 9 bases line up with TRBD2. CDR1 is SNHLY, CDR2 FYNNEI, per germline. The CDR3 length is 13 residues. V trimming: 11 bases; J trimming: 6 bases; junction bases outside the gene matches: 11. The CDR3 bases are TGTGCCCAAAGCGGGGGGTGGGACGCCGAGCAGTACTTC. Its protein product is CAQSGGWDAEQYF.